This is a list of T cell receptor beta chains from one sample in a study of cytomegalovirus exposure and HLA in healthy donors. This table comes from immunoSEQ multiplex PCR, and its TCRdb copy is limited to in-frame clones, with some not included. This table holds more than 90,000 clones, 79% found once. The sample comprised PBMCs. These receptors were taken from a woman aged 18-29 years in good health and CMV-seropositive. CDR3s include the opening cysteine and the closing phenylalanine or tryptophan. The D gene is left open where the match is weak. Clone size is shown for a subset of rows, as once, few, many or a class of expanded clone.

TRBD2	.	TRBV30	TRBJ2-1	CAWVTRLAGSAQFF	TGTGCCTGGGTGACCCGGCTAGCGGGGTCCGCGCAGTTCTTC
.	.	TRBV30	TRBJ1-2	CAWSVSQPAGYTF	TGTGCCTGGAGTGTCTCACAGCCGGCGGGCTACACCTTC
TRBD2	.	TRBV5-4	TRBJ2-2	CASSLGLAGVGTGELFF	TGTGCCAGCAGCTTGGGACTAGCGGGAGTTGGCACCGGGGAGCTGTTTTTT
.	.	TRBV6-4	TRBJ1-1	CASSSTGRNTEAFF	TGTGCCAGCAGTTCCACAGGGAGGAACACTGAAGCTTTCTTT
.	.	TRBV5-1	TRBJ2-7	CASSLGHSEQYF	TGCGCCAGCAGCTTGGGTCACAGCGAGCAGTACTTC
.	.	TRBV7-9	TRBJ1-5	CASSLNLRDQPQHF	TGTGCCAGCAGCTTAAATCTGCGGGATCAGCCCCAGCATTTT
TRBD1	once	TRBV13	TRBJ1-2	CASSFRGQGHLGYGYTF	TGTGCCAGCAGCTTCAGGGGACAGGGGCATTTGGGCTATGGCTACACCTTC
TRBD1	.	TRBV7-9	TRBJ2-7	CASSATGQDTSYEQYF	TGTGCCAGCAGCGCGACGGGACAGGATACCTCCTACGAGCAGTACTTC
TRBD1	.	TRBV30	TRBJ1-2	CAWSVSRGRVNGYTF	TGTGCCTGGAGTGTGTCGAGGGGGCGGGTGAATGGCTACACCTTC
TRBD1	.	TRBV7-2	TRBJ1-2	CASSRGTDLGGYTF	TGTGCCAGCAGCCGCGGGACAGATCTCGGTGGCTACACCTTC
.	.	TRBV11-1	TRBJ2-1	CASSFNKGPHNEQFF	TGTGCCAGCAGCTTCAATAAGGGGCCTCACAATGAGCAGTTCTTC
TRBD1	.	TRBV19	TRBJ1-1	CASSKGQGHTEAFF	TGTGCCAGTAGTAAGGGACAGGGCCACACTGAAGCTTTCTTT